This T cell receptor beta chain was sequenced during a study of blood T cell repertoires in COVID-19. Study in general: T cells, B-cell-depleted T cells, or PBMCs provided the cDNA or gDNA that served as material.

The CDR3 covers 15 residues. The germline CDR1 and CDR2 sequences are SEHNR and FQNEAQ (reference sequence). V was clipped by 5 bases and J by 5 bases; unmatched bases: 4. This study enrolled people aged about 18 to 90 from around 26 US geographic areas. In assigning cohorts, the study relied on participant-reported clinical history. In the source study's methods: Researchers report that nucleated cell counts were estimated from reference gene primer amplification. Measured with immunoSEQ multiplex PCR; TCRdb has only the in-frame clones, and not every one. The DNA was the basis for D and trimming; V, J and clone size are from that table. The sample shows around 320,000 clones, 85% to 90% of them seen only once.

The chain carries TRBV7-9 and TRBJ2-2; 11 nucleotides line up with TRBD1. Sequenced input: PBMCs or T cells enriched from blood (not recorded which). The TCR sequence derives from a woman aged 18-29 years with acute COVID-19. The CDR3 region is CASSPGTGGTGELFF. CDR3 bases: TGTGCCAGCAGCCCCGGGACAGGGGGGACCGGGGAGCTGTTTTTT.